This T cell receptor beta chain stems from a study of pediatric ulcerative colitis. CDR3 length: 15 residues. Looked up from germline, CDR1 is SGHTA and CDR2 is FQGNSA. Trimming took 7 bases from V and 6 from J, leaving 22 bases between them. This table comes from immunoSEQ multiplex PCR, and its TCRdb copy is limited to in-frame clones, with some not included. The sample contains tens of thousands of clones, roughly 70% of which appear only once. One to two pinch biopsies were taken from the rectum during colonoscopy. The TCR comes from a boy younger than 18 with severe ulcerative colitis. The sequencing sample was made of gut tissue. This sequence joins TRBV7-2 and TRBJ2-7; possible D gene TRBD2, 7 bases. CDR3: CASTPRGGEGREQYF. CDR3 coding DNA: TGTGCCAGCACCCCTAGGGGGGGCGAGGGCCGCGAGCAGTACTTC.